These 7 T cell receptor beta chains share one sample of origin, sequenced in a study of radiotherapy plus CTLA-4 blockade in lung cancer. The assay was immunoSEQ multiplex PCR, and TCRdb's table has in-frame clones only and misses some. The data hold tens of thousands of clones, with 84% observed a single time. This sample comprised peripheral blood, obtained from a patient treated with radiotherapy plus ipilimumab. These receptors were collected from a human donor with non-small cell lung cancer whose response to radiotherapy plus ipilimumab could not be evaluated.

The chain combines TRBV20-1 with TRBJ1-2; D gene unclear. This CDR3 is 11 amino acids long. The V gene's germline CDR1 is DFQATT and CDR2 SNEGSKA (reference sequence). Trimming pared 6 bases from V and 10 bases from J, leaving 15 bases between. For the CDR3, the DNA is TGCAGTGCCCCGTCAGAGGCGACCTACACCTTC. Amino acids: CSAPSEATYTF.

The rearrangement joins TRBV19 to TRBJ2-7, with 11 nucleotides matching TRBD2. The V gene's germline CDR1 is LNHDA and CDR2 SQIVND (reference sequence). V gave up 3 bases and J gave up 3 bases; unmatched junction bases: 10. The CDR3 runs 17 residues. The CDR3 loop is CASSIRSLAGGSYEQYF. The DNA for the CDR3 is TGTGCCAGTAGTATTCGATCATTAGCGGGAGGGAGCTACGAGCAGTACTTC.

This clone appeared a single time. The chain combines TRBV5-4 with TRBJ1-1; D is possibly TRBD1 (6 bases). V was pared by 0 bases and J by 6 bases, with 9 bases between. The CDR3 has 13 residues. Germline CDR1 reads SGHNT; CDR2 reads YYREEE (reference sequence). The CDR3 region has the DNA TGTGCCAGCAGCTTGGTGGACAGAGCTGAAGCTTTCTTT. Encoded protein: CASSLVDRAEAFF.

This chain links TRBV9 with TRBJ1-1; 7 bases are shared with TRBD1. The trim removed 3 bases at V and 1 base at J, leaving 15 bases unmatched. The CDR3 length is 18 residues. Germline V gene data show CDR1 as SGDLS and CDR2 as YYNGEE. CDR3 region: CASSGYRGRGTENTEAFF. The CDR3 bases are TGTGCCAGCAGCGGATACAGGGGCCGGGGGACTGAGAACACTGAAGCTTTCTTT.

This rearrangement joins TRBV6-6 to TRBJ1-3, with D perhaps matching TRBD1 (6 bases). V was trimmed by 4 bases and J by 4 bases, leaving 14 bases between them. CDR3 size: 15 residues. Germline assignment: CDR1 MNHNY and CDR2 SVGAGI (reference sequence). As DNA, the CDR3 is TGTGCCAGCAGTTCCACGGACAGTAGAGGAAACACCATATATTTT. Its translation: CASSSTDSRGNTIYF.

The chain is built from TRBV9 and TRBJ2-3; TRBD2 agrees at 13 bases. CDR3 length equals 16 residues. The germline V gene encodes CDR1 SGDLS and CDR2 YYNGEE. V lost 4 bases, J lost 2 bases, and 4 bases stayed unmatched. The CDR3 DNA sequence: TGTGCCAGCAGCCCAGGGACTAGCGGGACCACAGATACGCAGTATTTT. Amino acid sequence: CASSPGTSGTTDTQYF. The variable domain in full, completed from reference TRBV9 and TRBJ2-3, reads DSGVTQTPKHLITATGQRVTLRCSPRSGDLSVYWYQQSLDQGLQFLIQYYNGEERAKGNILERFSAQQFPDLHSELNLSSLELGDSALYFCASSPGTSGTTDTQYFGPGTRLTVL.

The genes are TRBV9 and TRBJ2-5; 14 nucleotides match TRBD2. CDR1 and CDR2 from the germline V gene are SGDLS and YYNGEE. After removal of 7 bases from V and 5 bases from J, the junction contained 10 bases not matched to a gene. This CDR3 has 16 residues. The CDR3 DNA reads as TGTGCCAGCTCCGGACTAGCGGGAGGAGGGCGGGAGACCCAGTACTTC. This gives the protein CASSGLAGGGRETQYF.